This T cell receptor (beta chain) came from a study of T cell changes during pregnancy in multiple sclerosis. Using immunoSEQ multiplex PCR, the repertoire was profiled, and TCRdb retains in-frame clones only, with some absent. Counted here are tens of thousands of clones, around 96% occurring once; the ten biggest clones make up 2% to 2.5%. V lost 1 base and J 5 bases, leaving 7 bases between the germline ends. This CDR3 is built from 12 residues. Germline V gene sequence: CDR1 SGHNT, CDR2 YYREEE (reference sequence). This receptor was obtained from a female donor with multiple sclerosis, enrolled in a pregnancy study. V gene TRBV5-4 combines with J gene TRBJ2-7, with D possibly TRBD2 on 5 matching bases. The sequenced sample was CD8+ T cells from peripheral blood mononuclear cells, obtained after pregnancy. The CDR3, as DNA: TGTGCCAGCAGCTTGAGTAGCGACGAGCAGTACTTC. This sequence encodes CASSLSSDEQYF.